This T cell receptor (beta chain) was recorded in a study of Graves' ophthalmopathy and Graves' hyperthyroidism. Comments on this clonotype: What it binds is unknown.

The study amplified TCR beta CDR3 regions using RNA transcripts. HTBI primers were employed in first-round RT-PCR, then a second-round multiplex PCR followed. TCRdb processed the multiplex PCR reads anew with MiXCR; each CDR3 protein has one entry. The data contain about 370,000 distinct CDR3 sequences, approximately 17% of them singletons. Germline CDR1 is KGHDR and CDR2 is SFDVKD. V was cut by 3 bases and J by 7 bases, with 14 bases left in between. The CDR3 has 15 amino acids. A follow-up of 18 months without ophthalmopathy meant that hyperthyroidism was stable. Study-level results: For predicting ophthalmopathy progression, the model had 70.59% sensitivity and 72% to 75% specificity. Using 13 signatures, a model distinguished ophthalmopathy from stable hyperthyroidism, reaching about 87% sensitivity and approximately 82% specificity.

V and J are TRBV24-1 and TRBJ2-2; TRBD2 is a possible D gene (6 bases). Sequenced input: peripheral blood. The TCR sequence derives from an adult woman with stable Graves' hyperthyroidism. CDR3 coding DNA: TGTGCCACCAGTGATACCCGGGGGTCCGGCGGGGAGCTGTTTTTT. Its translation is CATSDTRGSGGELFF.